Below, one TCR beta chain is given with its context. This sample is part of a study of T cell changes during pregnancy in multiple sclerosis. The length of the CDR3 is 15 residues. CDR1 is MNHEY, CDR2 SMNVEV, per germline (reference sequence). V was pared by 8 bases and J by 6 bases, with 14 bases of the junction left unmatched. This table comes from immunoSEQ multiplex PCR, and its TCRdb copy is limited to in-frame clones, with some not included. The data show about 89,000 clones, around 94% seen once. The chain carries TRBV27 and TRBJ2-7; TRBD1 matches 9 bases. Sequences were derived from peripheral blood, sampled in the third trimester of pregnancy. The source of this sequence is a female donor with multiple sclerosis, enrolled in a pregnancy study. In DNA, the CDR3 is TGTGCCAGCTGCCTATCCGGGACAGGGAATTTCGAGCAGTACTTC. Translated, it gives CASCLSGTGNFEQYF.